A single sample is the source of the 29 T cell receptor beta chains below, sequenced in a study of T cells expressing NK-cell markers. With the 5' RACE reads reprocessed, TCRdb shows one record per CDR3 protein and no DNA. The sample shows 250,000 to 300,000 distinct CDR3 sequences, and about 4.2% sits with its ten largest clones. The sequenced sample was blood T cells: a sorted CD56 or NKG2C T cell subset, CD4+ or CD8+ T cells, or bulk PBMC T cells (not recorded which). The receptors here all came from a woman aged 18-70 years in good health.

The chain couples TRBV11-1 to TRBJ2-1; TCRdb outputs TRBD1, but without DNA this stays unchecked. Germline V gives CDR1 SGHAT, CDR2 FQDESV (reference sequence). The CDR3 has 18 amino acids. CDR3 amino acids: CASSSRSKPGNSYNEQFF.

The chain recombines TRBV15 with TRBJ2-6; TCRdb proposes TRBD1, but this gene call is untestable without DNA. The CDR3 spans 17 residues. Germline lookup yields CDR1 LNHNV and CDR2 YYDKDF (reference sequence). CDR3: CATSRDRRPSGANVLTF.

This chain joins TRBV12-3 or TRBV12-4 and TRBJ1-4; TCRdb's assignment of TRBD1 cannot be checked, as there is no DNA. This CDR3 region has 16 residues. The CDR3 is CASRTNPGQGLGKLFF.

The chain has TRBV25-1 and TRBJ2-2; without DNA, the TCRdb call of TRBD1 cannot be checked. From germline, CDR1 is MGHDK and CDR2 SYGVNS. The CDR3 totals 16 residues. CDR3 in amino acids: CASRFTGHGNTGELFF. Complete variable domain (other parts from reference TRBV25-1 and TRBJ2-2): EADIYQTPRYLVIGTGKKITLECSQTMGHDKMYWYQQDPGMELHLIHYSYGVNSTEKGDLSSESTVSRIRTEHFPLTLESARPSHTSQYLCASRFTGHGNTGELFFGEGSRLTVL.

The V and J genes are TRBV4-3 and TRBJ2-3; the TCRdb D gene call, TRBD2, has no DNA to confirm it. This CDR3 has 17 residues. Germline CDR1 LGHNA, CDR2 YSLEER. CDR3: CASSPRTGLAGGDTQYF.

The chain joins TRBV6-2 or TRBV6-3 to TRBJ1-6; absent DNA, TCRdb's TRBD1 call cannot be checked. This CDR3 spans 15 amino acids. Germline CDR1 and CDR2: MNHEY and SVGEGT. CDR3 region: CASSRQGSSSSPLHF.

The genes are TRBV28 and TRBJ2-7; the TRBD1 assignment by TCRdb is unverifiable without DNA. The CDR3 is made up of 15 amino acids. In germline, CDR1 is MDHEN, CDR2 SYDVKM. CDR3 sequence: CASSFFRVASYEQYF.

The V call is TRBV29-1, the J call TRBJ1-3. In germline, CDR1 is SQVTM, CDR2 ANQGSEA. The CDR3 is 12 residues long. This CDR3 reads CSVEGAGNTIYF.

The chain joins TRBV3-1 to TRBJ2-5; TCRdb returns TRBD2, unconfirmable since there is no DNA. This CDR3 is 17 amino acids long. The germline V gene has CDR1 LGHDT and CDR2 YNNKEL (reference sequence). The CDR3 reads CASSRAGTSRMAETQYF.

This rearrangement joins TRBV7-2 to TRBJ1-1. Germline CDR1 and CDR2: SGHTA and FQGNSA. This CDR3 is built from 12 residues. The CDR3 loop is CASSRLLSEAFF.

The V and J genes are TRBV15 and TRBJ1-4. The CDR3 covers 15 residues. The germline V gene encodes CDR1 LNHNV and CDR2 YYDKDF (reference sequence). The CDR3 spells CATSRSVATNEKLFF.

The chain couples TRBV12-3 or TRBV12-4 to TRBJ1-4; TCRdb selects TRBD1, and the lack of DNA leaves this call unchecked. This CDR3 spans 14 amino acids. The CDR3 loop is CASKKTGGNEKLFF.

The chain employs TRBV20-1 and TRBJ2-1; lacking DNA, the TRBD2 call made by TCRdb goes unchecked. Germline V gene sequence: CDR1 DFQATT, CDR2 SNEGSKA (reference sequence). The CDR3 is 14 amino acids. The CDR3 is CSASPGTRRREQFF.

CDR3: CASSLPGQAGTGELFF. The chain is built from TRBV12-3 or TRBV12-4 and TRBJ2-2; TCRdb names TRBD1, which stays unverified in the absence of DNA. The length of the CDR3 is 16 residues.

The chain joins TRBV7-7 to TRBJ2-3; TCRdb names TRBD2, which stays unverified in the absence of DNA. The CDR3 runs 15 residues. Per germline, CDR1 SSHAT and CDR2 FNYEAQ (reference sequence). Here the CDR3 reads CASSAYGWGTDTQYF.

This sequence joins TRBV11-2 and TRBJ2-3; TCRdb gives TRBD2 as the D gene, but with no DNA this cannot be confirmed. CDR1 is SGHAT and CDR2 is FQNNGV in the germline V gene. The CDR3 sequence is 16 residues long. The CDR3 reads CASNPGAGRVTDTQYF.

The rearrangement links TRBV12-3 or TRBV12-4 to TRBJ1-2; TCRdb's D gene call, TRBD1, goes unchecked for lack of DNA. The CDR3 covers 13 residues. CDR3 protein: CASSPGQSYGYTF.

The chain employs TRBV7-2 and TRBJ1-1; the TRBD1 assignment by TCRdb is unverifiable without DNA. CDR3 length: 14 residues. Germline CDR1 is SGHTA and CDR2 is FQGNSA. CDR3 protein: CASSSGPVRTEAFF.

The V call is TRBV20-1, the J call TRBJ2-3; TCRdb indicates TRBD2, and absent DNA this call remains unverified. The CDR3 loop spans 17 amino acids. CDR1 and CDR2 (germline): DFQATT, SNEGSKA (reference sequence). CDR3 in amino acids: CSASPSASGGPTDTQYF.

V usage is TRBV7-9 and J usage is TRBJ2-4. The CDR3 spans 14 residues. The germline gives CDR1 SEHNR, CDR2 FQNEAQ (reference sequence). The CDR3 loop reads CASSLGVAKNIQYF.

The rearrangement links TRBV19 to TRBJ2-1; TCRdb names TRBD1, which stays unverified in the absence of DNA. The CDR3 extends over 15 amino acids. CDR1 is LNHDA, CDR2 SQIVND, per germline (reference sequence). The CDR3 reads CASSHRQGVYNEQFF.

The CDR3 loop is CASSLAMTEGRTFF. J is TRBJ1-1 and V is TRBV7-2. CDR3 length equals 14 residues. Germline lookup yields CDR1 SGHTA and CDR2 FQGNSA.

The gene calls are TRBV6-2 or TRBV6-3 and TRBJ2-1; TCRdb indicates TRBD2, and absent DNA this call remains unverified. CDR3 length: 14 amino acids. CDR1 is MNHEY and CDR2 is SVGEGT in the germline V gene. This CDR3 is CASLAGGSYNEQFF.

The chain has TRBV11-2 and TRBJ2-1; TCRdb's D call of TRBD2 is untestable without DNA. Germline CDR1 SGHAT, CDR2 FQNNGV. This CDR3 is 16 amino acids long. This chain's CDR3 is CASSLDPGGPVNEQFF.

The chain joins TRBV20-1 to TRBJ2-7; TCRdb gives TRBD2 as the D gene, but with no DNA this cannot be confirmed. Germline V CDR1 and CDR2: DFQATT, SNEGSKA (reference sequence). This CDR3 spans 16 amino acids. CDR3 in amino acids: CSAKRTDQPLSYEQYF.

V and J are TRBV20-1 and TRBJ1-2. The CDR3 consists of 15 residues. Germline V gene lookup returns CDR1 DFQATT and CDR2 SNEGSKA (reference sequence). CDR3 sequence: CSARDSVRRDRGYTF.

The J gene is TRBJ1-2, the V gene TRBV20-1. Germline CDR1 reads DFQATT; CDR2 reads SNEGSKA (reference sequence). This CDR3 is 11 amino acids long. The CDR3 loop is CSAPFRGGYTF.

The genes are TRBV11-2 and TRBJ2-3; TCRdb indicates TRBD1, and absent DNA this call remains unverified. The CDR3 runs 15 residues. The germline V gene has CDR1 SGHAT and CDR2 FQNNGV. The CDR3 region is CASSSTGAYTDTQYF.

The chain is built from TRBV7-2 and TRBJ1-2; as DNA is missing, the TRBD1 call by TCRdb cannot be tested. This CDR3 comprises 14 residues. Looked up from germline, CDR1 is SGHTA and CDR2 is FQGNSA. The chain's CDR3 is CASSFAGTGGGYTF.